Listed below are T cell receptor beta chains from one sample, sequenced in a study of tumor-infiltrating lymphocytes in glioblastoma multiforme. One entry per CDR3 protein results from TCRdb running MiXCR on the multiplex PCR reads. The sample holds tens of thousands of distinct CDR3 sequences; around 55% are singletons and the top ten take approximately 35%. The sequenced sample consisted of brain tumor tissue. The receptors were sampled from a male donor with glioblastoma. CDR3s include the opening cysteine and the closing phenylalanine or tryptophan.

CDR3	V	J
CSARDAQGPYEQYF	TRBV20-1	TRBJ2-7
CASTRTGQAGELLF	TRBV19	TRBJ2-2
CATMPGQGTNYGYTF	TRBV5-5	TRBJ1-2
CYASQQSGYGYTF	TRBV20-1	TRBJ1-2
CVNSEPNIGELFF	TRBV10-1	TRBJ2-2
CSARDPVGPGYTF	TRBV20-1	TRBJ1-2
CAWSELLEVTESFF	TRBV30	TRBJ1-1
CASSLDGGDEAFF	TRBV11-2	TRBJ1-1
CASSLDPVTEAFF	TRBV7-2	TRBJ1-1
CASTQEGYGVETQYF	TRBV4-2	TRBJ2-5
CSAGDLGLAEETQYF	TRBV20-1	TRBJ2-5
CASSLSTSGRTDTQYF	TRBV5-1	TRBJ2-3
CAFSESRLGDGYTF	TRBV10-3	TRBJ1-2
CSIRPGQGGETQYF	TRBV29-1	TRBJ2-5
CASSPTEGYGYTF	TRBV7-2	TRBJ1-2
CASSDREGSGTGELFF	TRBV7-9	TRBJ2-2
CSASSSGRLDTQYF	TRBV20-1	TRBJ2-3
CASIAAVPQNEAFF	TRBV6-2/TRBV6-3	TRBJ1-1
CASEREYRNEQFF	TRBV2	TRBJ2-1
CSARDPSGDYNEQFF	TRBV20-1	TRBJ2-1
CASSQGLADAPKYF	TRBV6-6	TRBJ2-3
CASSLARIGEQYF	TRBV7-8	TRBJ2-7
CASLPSGYEEYF	TRBV6-5	TRBJ2-7
CASSSRSHEEPFF	TRBV6-5	TRBJ1-4
CSADRGANSNQPQHF	TRBV20-1	TRBJ1-5
CASSRTETQYF	TRBV11-2	TRBJ2-5
CSARDLGLVKETQYF	TRBV20-1	TRBJ2-5
CAGSFWADENIQYF	TRBV5-4	TRBJ2-4
CSAPPAGQPYEPYF	TRBV20-1	TRBJ2-7
CASSFMAVNEQFF	TRBV5-4	TRBJ2-1
CASRPLATGDQSQHF	TRBV10-2	TRBJ1-5
CASSPGLAGSGELFF	TRBV7-3	TRBJ2-2
CNARVTSDTDTQYF	TRBV20-1	TRBJ2-3
CASTPSFGQELAVNTGEPFF	TRBV11-2	TRBJ2-2
CSDGKDSANYEQYF	TRBV20-1	TRBJ2-7
CSASRDSISYEQYF	TRBV20-1	TRBJ2-7
CASSYPWTLQETQYF	TRBV6-5	TRBJ2-5
CASSLPSGVSDTRYF	TRBV5-1	TRBJ2-3
CASSSEPDQRPLFF	TRBV12-3/TRBV12-4	TRBJ1-4
CASRRTSGNYEQYF	TRBV12-3/TRBV12-4	TRBJ2-7
CASSEAEGGWWGDTQYF	TRBV25-1	TRBJ2-3
CASSSGTSGRINEQFF	TRBV28	TRBJ2-1
CSARDDRRSSGSIDQYF	TRBV20-1	TRBJ2-7
CATEPREGPTGELFF	TRBV24-1	TRBJ2-2
CAISSQGTNTEAFF	TRBV10-3	TRBJ1-1
CAGRLLATGGQPQHF	TRBV10-2	TRBJ1-5
CASSPNRGTGNYEQYF	TRBV4-1	TRBJ2-7
CASSQELASSYEKYF	TRBV4-2	TRBJ2-7
CASSIDRGSIGELFF	TRBV5-4	TRBJ2-2
CASCNRTGAHEQYF	TRBV7-9	TRBJ2-7
CASSLGPGEYEQYF	TRBV4-1	TRBJ2-7
CSVEVAHKLFF	TRBV29-1	TRBJ1-4
CSTREDDPSYEQYF	TRBV20-1	TRBJ2-7
CSAWEQGFGYTF	TRBV29-1	TRBJ1-2
CASSNSLANTEAF	TRBV6-5	TRBJ1-1
CASSPVASGSYEQFF	TRBV12-3/TRBV12-4	TRBJ2-1
CASSYMVSGELFF	TRBV6-5	TRBJ2-2
CASSPSGRAYEQYF	TRBV6-5	TRBJ2-7
CASSLGDRSTGELFF	TRBV19	TRBJ2-2
CASTPPFTGSNTGGLFF	TRBV12-3/TRBV12-4	TRBJ2-2